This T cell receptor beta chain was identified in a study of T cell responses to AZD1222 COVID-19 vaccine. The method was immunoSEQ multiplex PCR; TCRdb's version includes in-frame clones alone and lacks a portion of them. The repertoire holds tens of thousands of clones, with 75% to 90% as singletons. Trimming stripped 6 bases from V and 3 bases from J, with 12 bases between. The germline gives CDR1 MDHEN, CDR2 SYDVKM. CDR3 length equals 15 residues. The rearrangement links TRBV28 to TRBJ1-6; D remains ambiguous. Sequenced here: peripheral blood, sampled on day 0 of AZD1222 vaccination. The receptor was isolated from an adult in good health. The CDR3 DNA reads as TGTGCCAGCAGACTTGGACGTCTCTATAATTCACCCCTCCACTTT. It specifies CASRLGRLYNSPLHF.